Following are 10 T cell receptor beta chains from one sample sequenced in a study of CD4 and CD8 cells across lung adenocarcinoma regions. Using its own MiXCR run on the PCR reads, TCRdb lists one record per CDR3 protein. Found here are 13,000 or so distinct CDR3 sequences, roughly 44% of them singletons; the top ten hold just under 30%. Specimen: CD8+ T cells from the margin of a lung tumor. The receptors stem from a male donor with lung adenocarcinoma. The CD4 and CD8 labels of this study may be unreliable.

The rearrangement joins TRBV6-5 to TRBJ1-2; D perhaps matches TRBD1 (5 bases). The length of the CDR3 is 19 residues. V lost 3 bases to trimming and J lost 4 bases, with 27 bases between them. Germline CDR1 MNHEY, CDR2 SVGAGI. The CDR3 protein is CASSYWGSYIPHSLYGYTF. The CDR3 nucleotides read TGTGCCAGCAGTTATTGGGGGAGCTATATACCCCATTCTCTCTATGGCTACACCTTC.

Only a few counts were recorded for this clonotype. V usage is TRBV19 and J usage is TRBJ2-2; TRBD2 aligns across 10 bases. This CDR3 is 14 amino acids long. CDR1 and CDR2 (germline): LNHDA, SQIVND (reference sequence). J lost 8 bases, V lost 4 bases, and 4 bases had no gene match. For the CDR3, the DNA is TGTGCCAGTAGTAATCTAGCGGGAGCGGGGGAGCTGTTTTTT. This gives the protein CASSNLAGAGELFF.

This chain joins TRBV27 and TRBJ2-3; D might be TRBD2 (7 bases). Trimming took 4 bases from V and 5 from J, leaving 16 bases between them. CDR1 and CDR2 (germline): MNHEY, SMNVEV (reference sequence). The CDR3 is 15 amino acids. The CDR3, as DNA: TGTGCCAGCAGTTGGGGGGCGGGAGTGGGAGATACGCAGTATTTT. It encodes CASSWGAGVGDTQYF.

This chain links TRBV6-8 with TRBJ2-3; the D gene is possibly TRBD2 (5 bases). V lost 2 bases and J lost 9, with 24 bases in between. There are 17 residues in the CDR3. The germline V gene encodes CDR1 MNHGY and CDR2 SAAAGT. CDR3 bases: TGTGCCAGCAGTTACCCGCTCGGGGAACGGGGTGAAGAGACGCAGTATTTT. This sequence encodes CASSYPLGERGEETQYF.

Regarding this clonotype: A much larger clone is a single base away; this may be a read error. This chain joins TRBV7-3 and TRBJ2-3; 7 nucleotides align to TRBD2. TRBJ2-7 matches the DNA end more closely, so the J call is doubtful. Germline CDR1 SGHTA, CDR2 FQGTGA. The CDR3 runs 16 residues. This chain's CDR3 is CASSSSGTKAFNEQYF. CDR3 nucleotide sequence: TGTGCCAGCAGCTCCTCCGGGACTAAGGCCTTCAATGAGCAGTACTTC.

V and J are TRBV15 and TRBJ2-3, with 11 bases lining up with TRBD2. Germline-derived CDR1 and CDR2 are LNHNV and YYDKDF (reference sequence). This CDR3 region has 19 residues. V shed 0 bases and J 2 bases; nucleotides not matched to a gene: 10. CDR3 region: CATSRDLAGGPTSTDTQYF. As DNA, the CDR3 is TGTGCCACCAGCAGAGATCTAGCGGGGGGCCCCACCTCCACAGATACGCAGTATTTT.

Notes on this clonotype: The conserved phenylalanine or tryptophan is not found at the CDR3 terminus, so this likely reflects a read error. Because the CDR3's place on the DNA is in doubt, the DNA is left out and the CDR3 is given as listed by TCRdb. The chain has TRBV22-1 and TRBJ2-1. TRBV22-1 is annotated as a pseudogene. The CDR3 has 11 residues if both end residues are counted. This CDR3 is CPARALPSPAA.

This clonotype was seen a few times. CDR3 sequence reads: CASSATGETDTQYF. CDR3 nucleotide sequence: TGTGCCAGCAGTGCTACAGGGGAGACAGATACGCAGTATTTT. The chain carries TRBV6-1 and TRBJ2-3; 7 nucleotides match TRBD1. V shed 4 bases, J shed 3 bases, and the junction held 4 bases outside the gene matches. In germline, CDR1 is MNHNS, CDR2 SASEGT. CDR3 size: 14 residues.

In the case of this clonotype: A junction end diverges from the germline sequence, so it may reflect a read error. The V gene is TRBV27, the J gene TRBJ2-3; TRBD2 might be the D (5 bases). Germline loops: CDR1 MNHEY, CDR2 SMNVEV (reference sequence). This CDR3 has 15 residues. This CDR3 is CASSSCSGSKDTQYF. The CDR3 DNA follows: TGTGCCAGCAGTTCATGTAGTGGGAGCAAAGATACGCAGTATTTC.

This clonotype was detected only once. This chain connects TRBV19 to TRBJ1-5, with unresolved D. The germline CDR1 and CDR2 sequences are LNHDA and SQIVND (reference sequence). This CDR3 contains 13 residues. Trimming removed 9 bases at V and 7 bases at J, with 16 bases between. DNA for the CDR3: TGTGCCAGCGGGTGGAGGCTGGACCAGCCCCAGCATTTT. This encodes CASGWRLDQPQHF.